The present T cell receptor beta chain was sequenced within a study of cytomegalovirus exposure and HLA in healthy donors. Study-level results: HLA restriction was apparent for most CMV-associated TCR beta chains in a later analysis.

A remark on this clone: Its matching antigen is unknown.

The CDR3 has 14 amino acids. In germline, CDR1 is MNHEY, CDR2 SMNVEV (reference sequence). V lost 5 bases to trimming and J lost 9 bases, with 20 bases between them. With 60 Vbeta and 13 Jbeta primers, the PCR was carried out. Original methodology: Unique TCR beta chains totaled roughly 80 million in a later count, with approximately 10 million of them shared. Assay used: immunoSEQ multiplex PCR; TCRdb lists only in-frame clones, some missing. The V and J calls and the clone size are those of that table, but D and trimming were determined from the DNA. The sample lists under 200,000 clones; around four fifths were seen once.

The sequence came from a woman in her fifties or sixties in good health and CMV-seronegative. Sequenced input: PBMCs. The chain has TRBV27 and TRBJ2-7, with D perhaps matching TRBD2 (6 bases). As DNA, the CDR3 is TGTGCCAGCAGTCCTACTAGGGACTCCCCTAGGCAGTACTTC. Encoded protein: CASSPTRDSPRQYF.